These 29 T cell receptor beta chains were all obtained from the same sample, sequenced in a study of identical twins. TCRdb called the 5' RACE reads again in MiXCR, with one record for every CDR3 protein. The top ten clones hold roughly 4.3% of a sample with hundreds of thousands of distinct CDR3 sequences, around 20% of them seen once. This same sample was also part of a study on T cells expressing NK-cell markers.

The specimen sequenced was PBMCs. The receptors originated from a woman under 30 in good health.

This clonotype was detected only a few times. V and J are TRBV20-1 and TRBJ2-7, with D maybe TRBD1 (5 bases). There are 16 residues in the CDR3. Germline V gene data show CDR1 as DFQATT and CDR2 as SNEGSKA (reference sequence). V lost 1 base to trimming and J lost 3 bases, with 19 bases between them. CDR3 sequence reads: CSARGTKGNNVYEQYF. DNA of the CDR3: TGCAGTGCTAGAGGAACCAAGGGGAATAACGTCTACGAGCAGTACTTC.

The chain has TRBV10-3 and TRBJ2-1, with D tentatively TRBD2 (5 bases). Germline values: CDR1 ENHRY, CDR2 SYGVKD. V was cut by 1 base and J by 4 bases, with 11 bases left in between. This CDR3 has 15 amino acids. The CDR3 region has the DNA TGTGCCATCAGTGAGTACAGCGGTAATTACAATGAGCAGTTCTTC. Protein product: CAISEYSGNYNEQFF.

The rearrangement joins TRBV15 to TRBJ2-3; no clear D gene. The germline V and J ends were trimmed by 0 bases and 2 bases, with 18 bases remaining between them. Germline CDR1 reads LNHNV; CDR2 reads YYDKDF (reference sequence). The CDR3 covers 18 residues. The CDR3 reads CATSRDQIGQAYTDTQYF. The CDR3 nucleotides read TGTGCCACCAGCAGAGATCAAATAGGCCAGGCCTACACAGATACGCAGTATTTT.

The table lists this clonotype with many counts. The chain joins TRBV5-1 to TRBJ2-7; D gene uncertain. This CDR3 has 13 amino acids. CDR1 SGHRS and CDR2 YFSETQ come from the germline V gene. V gave up 0 bases and J gave up 7 bases, with 11 bases separating them. The CDR3 coding sequence is TGCGCCAGCAGCTTGGTTGTAGCCCGGGAGCAGTACTTC. Translated: CASSLVVAREQYF.

The chain joins TRBV9 to TRBJ2-2; TRBD2 might be the D (5 bases). This CDR3 has 12 residues. V was clipped by 6 bases and J by 7 bases, with 10 bases between them. In germline, CDR1 is SGDLS, CDR2 YYNGEE. This CDR3 is CASTEGSGELFF. CDR3 coding DNA: TGTGCCAGCACCGAAGGGAGCGGGGAGCTGTTTTTT.

This clonotype appeared many times. This chain connects TRBV6-4 to TRBJ2-1; D is uncertain. The germline V gene encodes CDR1 MRHNA and CDR2 SNTAGT. The V gene lost 0 bases and the J gene lost 1 base, with 7 bases spanning the gap. CDR3 length equals 15 residues. The CDR3 sequence: CASSDSEKSYNEQFF. For the CDR3, the DNA is TGTGCCAGCAGTGACTCTGAAAAATCCTACAATGAGCAGTTCTTC.

This clonotype was seen many times. The J gene is TRBJ2-7, the V gene TRBV6-2 or TRBV6-3; unclear D gene. Trimming shortened V by 2 bases and J by 2 bases, and 10 bases separated the two germline ends. Germline V gene data show CDR1 as MNHEY and CDR2 as SVGEGT. The CDR3 contains 14 residues. For the CDR3, the DNA is TGTGCCAGCAGTTACGAGATGGATACCTACGAGCAGTACTTC. Encoded protein: CASSYEMDTYEQYF.

This clonotype appeared a single time. This rearrangement joins TRBV4-3 to TRBJ2-7; weak D call: TRBD1 (6 bases). The CDR3 length is 14 residues. V gave up 4 bases and J gave up 3 bases, with 13 bases separating them. The V gene's germline CDR1 is LGHNA and CDR2 YSLEER. DNA for the CDR3: TGCGCCAGCAGCCCAGCAGGGGCCCACTACGAGCAGTACTTC. Translated, it gives CASSPAGAHYEQYF.

This clonotype was seen repeatedly, ten times or more. The chain carries TRBV4-3 and TRBJ2-7, with D tentatively TRBD1 (6 bases). This CDR3 is built from 13 residues. CDR1 LGHNA and CDR2 YSLEER come from the germline V gene. Trimming stripped 1 base from V and 4 bases from J, with 8 bases between. The CDR3 here is CASSQVQGYEQYF. CDR3 nucleotide sequence: TGCGCCAGCAGCCAAGTCCAGGGGTACGAGCAGTACTTC.

This clonotype was observed a few times. The V call is TRBV6-6, the J call TRBJ1-1, with 7 bases fitting TRBD1. Germline values: CDR1 MNHNY, CDR2 SVGAGI (reference sequence). Germline trimming cut 7 bases from V and 7 bases from J; bases unmatched to any gene: 9. CDR3 length equals 13 residues. DNA for the CDR3: TGTGCCAGCATCCCTTCAGGGGGTGGTGAAGCTTTCTTT. Its translation: CASIPSGGGEAFF.

This clonotype was detected a few times. The gene calls are TRBV7-9 and TRBJ1-5, with 8 bases identical to TRBD1. V shed 10 bases, J shed 6 bases, and the junction held 11 bases outside the gene matches. This CDR3 has 14 residues. In germline, CDR1 is SEHNR, CDR2 FQNEAQ (reference sequence). DNA for the CDR3: TGTGCCACCTCTAGGACAGGGACCGGTCAGCCCCAGCATTTT. Translating it yields CATSRTGTGQPQHF.

The CDR3 loop reads CASSLGRAPSYEQYF. Here the CDR3 DNA reads TGTGCCAGCAGCTTAGGGCGGGCACCCTCCTACGAGCAGTACTTC. The gene calls are TRBV7-8 and TRBJ2-7, with D tentatively TRBD2 (5 bases). Looked up from germline, CDR1 is SGHVS and CDR2 is FQNEAQ. The CDR3 consists of 15 residues. Trimming took 1 base from V and 0 from J, leaving 10 bases between them.

This clonotype was found once. This chain's CDR3 is CASSLEQGFVYEQYF. The CDR3 DNA reads TGCGCCAGCAGCTTGGAACAGGGTTTTGTCTACGAGCAGTACTTC. V is TRBV5-1 and J is TRBJ2-7, with D tentatively TRBD1 (6 bases). The germline V and J ends were trimmed by 0 bases and 3 bases, with 13 bases remaining between them. CDR3 length equals 15 residues. Looked up from germline, CDR1 is SGHRS and CDR2 is YFSETQ.

This chain links TRBV20-1 with TRBJ2-1, with TRBD1 identical over 8 bases. The CDR3 sequence is 16 residues long. CDR1 is DFQATT and CDR2 is SNEGSKA in the germline V gene (reference sequence). The ends lost 3 bases at V and 4 bases at J; junction bases unmatched: 11. CDR3 amino acids: CSARGGAGQAYNEQFF. CDR3 nucleotide sequence: TGCAGTGCTAGGGGTGGGGCGGGACAGGCGTACAATGAGCAGTTCTTC.

The CDR3: CATRALGGEYTQYF. In DNA, the CDR3 is TGTGCCACCAGGGCTTTGGGGGGGGAGTATACGCAGTATTTT. The rearrangement joins TRBV15 to TRBJ2-3, with TRBD2 matching over 7 bases. Germline CDR1 LNHNV, CDR2 YYDKDF (reference sequence). V lost 6 bases to trimming and J lost 7 bases; unmatched junction nucleotides: 10. This CDR3 is 14 amino acids long.

The table lists this clonotype with a few counts. V and J are TRBV9 and TRBJ2-7; the match to TRBD2 covers 7 bases. CDR1 and CDR2 from the germline V gene are SGDLS and YYNGEE. The CDR3 covers 14 residues. V lost 0 bases and J lost 5; bases outside the gene matches: 5. CDR3 in amino acids: CASSVVGLEDEQYF. In DNA form, the CDR3 reads TGTGCCAGCAGCGTAGTTGGACTAGAGGACGAGCAGTACTTC.

J is TRBJ2-1 and V is TRBV7-9; 7 nucleotides line up with TRBD2. Losses at the gene ends were 5 bases for V and 5 bases for J; bases not matched to a gene: 9. The CDR3 extends over 15 amino acids. Germline CDR1 SEHNR, CDR2 FQNEAQ (reference sequence). CDR3 loop: CASSPFAGVDNEQFF. Written as DNA, the CDR3 is TGTGCCAGCAGCCCTTTTGCGGGAGTTGACAATGAGCAGTTCTTC.

This clonotype came up a few times. The chain links TRBV11-2 to TRBJ2-5, with D possibly being TRBD2 (5 bases). Germline-derived CDR1 and CDR2 are SGHAT and FQNNGV. The CDR3 totals 18 residues. Trimming shortened V by 0 bases and J by 4 bases, and 21 bases separated the two germline ends. CDR3 loop: CASSLDMEVRVYTETQYF. For the CDR3, the DNA is TGTGCCAGCAGCTTAGATATGGAGGTTAGGGTATATACAGAGACCCAGTACTTC.

There are a few counts of this clonotype. The J gene is TRBJ1-5, the V gene TRBV9, with D hard to call. Trimming took off 2 bases at V and 5 bases at J, with 8 bases between the two ends. Germline loops: CDR1 SGDLS, CDR2 YYNGEE. CDR3 size: 13 residues. The CDR3 DNA reads as TGTGCCAGCAGCGTCGACCCAGATCAGCCCCAGCATTTT. This codes for CASSVDPDQPQHF.

This clonotype has only a few counts. The chain carries TRBV6-2 or TRBV6-3 and TRBJ2-1, with TRBD2 matching over 9 bases. V shed 1 base, J shed 0 bases, and the junction held 13 bases outside the gene matches. The V gene's germline CDR1 is MNHEY and CDR2 SVGEGT. This CDR3 contains 20 residues. In nucleotides, the CDR3 is TGTGCCAGCAGTTACTTGCTAGCGGGAACAATCCCTAGCTCCTACAATGAGCAGTTCTTC. This encodes CASSYLLAGTIPSSYNEQFF.

The CDR3 DNA is TGTGCCAGCAGTAACCCGAAGGTTGAAGCTTTCTTT. This encodes CASSNPKVEAFF. The chain recombines TRBV6-1 with TRBJ1-1, with unresolved D. Germline lookup yields CDR1 MNHNS and CDR2 SASEGT. V was cut by 5 bases and J by 7 bases, with 11 bases left in between. The CDR3 has 12 residues.

V usage is TRBV7-2 and J usage is TRBJ2-3; no clear D gene. The germline V and J ends were trimmed by 6 bases and 0 bases, with 13 bases remaining between them. The CDR3 sequence is 15 residues long. Germline CDR1 reads SGHTA; CDR2 reads FQGNSA. The CDR3 bases are TGTGCCAGCAGGAATGGGCCTTCTAGCACAGATACGCAGTATTTT. Translating gives CASRNGPSSTDTQYF. Based on the CDR3 plus reference TRBV7-2 and TRBJ2-3, the full variable domain is GAGVSQSPSNKVTEKGKDVELRCDPISGHTALYWYRQSLGQGLEFLIYFQGNSAPDKSGLPSDRFSAERTGGSVSTLTIQRTQQEDSAVYLCASRNGPSSTDTQYFGPGTRLTVL.

This clonotype has just a few counts. The chain employs TRBV7-3 and TRBJ1-1; D remains ambiguous. V lost 3 bases to trimming and J lost 1 base, with 9 bases between them. CDR1 and CDR2 (germline): SGHTA, FQGTGA. CDR3 length: 14 residues. DNA for the CDR3: TGTGCCAGCAGCTTCACAGACCGGAACACTGAAGCTTTCTTT. Translated, it gives CASSFTDRNTEAFF.

This chain uses TRBV7-2 with TRBJ2-1; no firm D call. In germline, CDR1 is SGHTA, CDR2 FQGNSA. The CDR3 length is 13 residues. V shed 4 bases and J shed 14 bases, with 18 bases lying between them. Here the CDR3 reads CASSSSDLLGKFF. Here the CDR3 DNA reads TGTGCCAGCAGCTCATCGGACCTCCTCGGCAAGTTCTTC.

V is TRBV29-1 and J is TRBJ2-3; no definite D call. CDR1 is SQVTM and CDR2 is ANQGSEA in the germline V gene. The ends were cut back, 8 bases at V and 5 bases at J, with 8 bases in the middle. The CDR3 runs 10 residues. CDR3 residues: CSLSLDTQYF. CDR3 nucleotides: TGCAGCCTTTCGTTAGATACGCAGTATTTT.

This chain links TRBV6-1 with TRBJ2-1, with a weak D call TRBD2 (6 bases). The V gene's germline CDR1 is MNHNS and CDR2 SASEGT. Trimming stripped 8 bases from V and 4 bases from J, with 12 bases between. The CDR3 contains 13 residues. The CDR3 loop reads CASGDSQYNEQFF. The CDR3 DNA is TGTGCCAGCGGGGACTCACAATACAATGAGCAGTTCTTC.

The V call is TRBV29-1, the J call TRBJ2-2; D is undetermined. Germline V lookup: CDR1 SQVTM, CDR2 ANQGSEA. The CDR3 extends over 12 amino acids. Deletions cut 5 bases from V and 9 bases from J, with 13 bases between. This CDR3 is CSVSGPGRELFF. CDR3 DNA sequence: TGCAGCGTTTCCGGCCCCGGGCGGGAGCTGTTTTTT.

This clonotype was detected a few times. The rearrangement links TRBV12-3 or TRBV12-4 to TRBJ1-1, with no clear D. V was pared by 5 bases and J by 3 bases, with 13 bases between. The CDR3 contains 14 residues. The CDR3: CASSPRYLDTEAFF. In DNA form, the CDR3 reads TGTGCCAGCAGTCCCCGTTACCTGGACACTGAAGCTTTCTTT.

The gene calls are TRBV7-2 and TRBJ2-3, with 8 bases identical to TRBD2. Trimming at V came to 5 bases and at J to 2 bases, leaving 3 bases not matched to a gene. The V gene's germline CDR1 is SGHTA and CDR2 FQGNSA. CDR3 length: 14 amino acids. The CDR3 sequence: CASSRGGDTDTQYF. CDR3 in DNA: TGTGCCAGCAGCCGGGGGGGGGACACAGATACGCAGTATTTT.